The next 32 T cell receptor beta chains were all read from a single sample in a study of blood T cell repertoires in COVID-19. Profiling relied on immunoSEQ multiplex PCR, and the TCRdb table lists in-frame clones only, not all of them. The table records roughly 250,000 clones, approximately 91% of them present only once. Sequenced: PBMCs or T cells enriched from blood (not recorded which). The receptors come from a woman aged 40 to 50 with acute COVID-19.

The chain is built from TRBV29-1 and TRBJ1-2, with 7 bases aligning to TRBD1. Germline V gives CDR1 SQVTM, CDR2 ANQGSEA. The CDR3 is made up of 17 amino acids. V gave up 0 bases and J gave up 3 bases; unmatched junction bases: 13. The chain's CDR3 is CSVEDQRGRGEDYGYTF. DNA of the CDR3: TGCAGCGTTGAAGATCAGAGGGGGCGGGGAGAGGACTATGGCTACACCTTC.

The V gene is TRBV5-1, the J gene TRBJ2-1, with a tentative D call TRBD1 (5 bases). The CDR3 consists of 12 residues. Germline V gene lookup returns CDR1 SGHRS and CDR2 YFSETQ. The ends were cut back, 5 bases at V and 9 bases at J, with 12 bases in the middle. The CDR3 DNA reads TGCGCCAGCAGACAGGTAGCAACTGAGCAGTTCTTC. This gives the protein CASRQVATEQFF.

The chain joins TRBV2 to TRBJ1-4; D unclear. The V end was cut by 5 bases, the J end by 8 bases, with 15 bases between. The CDR3 totals 14 residues. Per the germline V gene, CDR1 is SNHLY and CDR2 is FYNNEI. CDR3 residues: CASSPVGSSEKLFF. CDR3 sequence (DNA): TGTGCCAGCAGTCCGGTGGGTAGTAGCGAAAAACTGTTTTTT.

The chain links TRBV5-5 to TRBJ2-7, with D perhaps TRBD2 (5 bases). The V gene lost 0 bases and the J gene lost 4 bases, with 8 bases spanning the gap. From germline, CDR1 is SGHKS and CDR2 YYEKEE (reference sequence). This CDR3 has 13 amino acids. The CDR3 region is CASSLVTTYEQYF. The CDR3, as DNA: TGTGCCAGCAGCTTGGTGACTACTTACGAGCAGTACTTC. The complete variable domain, with remaining parts taken from reference TRBV5-5 and TRBJ2-7, reads DAGVTQSPTHLIKTRGQQVTLRCSPISGHKSVSWYQQVLGQGPQFIFQYYEKEERGRGNFPDRFSARQFPNYSSELNVNALLLGDSALYLCASSLVTTYEQYFGPGTRLTVT.

V usage is TRBV3-1 (or the pseudogene TRBV3-2) and J usage is TRBJ2-2; no firm D call. Germline V gives CDR1 LGHDT, CDR2 YNNKEL (reference sequence). CDR3 size: 12 residues. V was trimmed by 4 bases and J by 5 bases, leaving 5 bases between them. CDR3 residues: CASSLRTGELFF. The CDR3 DNA is TGTGCCAGCAGCCTCAGAACCGGGGAGCTGTTTTTT.

The V gene is TRBV9, the J gene TRBJ2-5; 9 bases fit TRBD2. Germline V gene data show CDR1 as SGDLS and CDR2 as YYNGEE. V shed 0 bases and J 0 bases; nucleotides not matched to a gene: 3. This CDR3 has 16 residues. Here the CDR3 DNA reads TGTGCCAGCAGCGTAGATAGCGGGGGCTACCAAGAGACCCAGTACTTC. Its protein product is CASSVDSGGYQETQYF.

V and J are TRBV7-8 and TRBJ1-5, with 8 bases identical to TRBD1. Germline V lookup: CDR1 SGHVS, CDR2 FQNEAQ. The CDR3 runs to 17 residues. V trimming: 5 bases; J trimming: 3 bases; junction bases outside the gene matches: 12. CDR3 sequence (DNA): TGTGCCAGCAGCCGAGGACAGGGTAGCGATGACAATCAGCCCCAGCATTTT. Encoded protein: CASSRGQGSDDNQPQHF.

The chain couples TRBV19 to TRBJ2-5, with D possibly TRBD1 on 5 matching bases. Trimming removed 1 base from V and 2 bases from J, with 5 bases in between. The CDR3 totals 13 residues. Per the germline V gene, CDR1 is LNHDA and CDR2 is SQIVND (reference sequence). CDR3 sequence (DNA): TGTGCCAGTAGTATAGGACAGCAAGAGACCCAGTACTTC. Its translation is CASSIGQQETQYF.

The rearrangement uses TRBV29-1 and TRBJ2-2; D ambiguous. The CDR3 spans 12 residues. V was shortened by 5 bases and J by 2 bases, with 6 bases between the two germline ends. Germline CDR1 is SQVTM and CDR2 is ANQGSEA. The CDR3 is CSVRQNTGELFF. CDR3 coding DNA: TGCAGCGTTAGACAAAACACCGGGGAGCTGTTTTTT.

V is TRBV19 and J is TRBJ1-6; perhaps TRBD1 as D (5 bases). The germline V gene has CDR1 LNHDA and CDR2 SQIVND (reference sequence). The CDR3 runs 12 residues. Between the trimmed V and J ends, which lost 10 bases and 8 bases, there was a span of 12 bases. The CDR3 DNA reads TGTGCCATCAACCAGGGTGATTCACCCCTCCACTTT. Protein product: CAINQGDSPLHF.

CDR3 DNA sequence: TGTGCCAGTAGTGCATACTCAGGGGAAAGGAATCAGCCCCAGCATTTT. As protein: CASSAYSGERNQPQHF. The chain couples TRBV19 to TRBJ1-5; D possibly corresponds to TRBD1 (6 bases). Germline V gene sequence: CDR1 LNHDA, CDR2 SQIVND (reference sequence). V dropped 5 bases and J dropped 4 bases, with 18 bases sitting between them. This CDR3 has 16 residues.

The rearrangement joins TRBV30 to TRBJ1-5; the D gene is possibly TRBD1 (5 bases). This CDR3 has 13 amino acids. Trimming removed 0 bases from V and 7 bases from J, with 10 bases in between. Germline V gene sequence: CDR1 GTSNPN, CDR2 SVGIG (reference sequence). The CDR3 DNA reads as TGTGCCTGGAGTGTAGGGAGGGACCAGCCCCAGCATTTT. Its translation: CAWSVGRDQPQHF. Complete variable domain (other parts from reference TRBV30 and TRBJ1-5): SQTIHQWPATLVQPVGSPLSLECTVEGTSNPNLYWYRQAAGRGLQLLFYSVGIGQISSEVPQNLSASRPQDRQFILSSKKLLLSDSGFYLCAWSVGRDQPQHFGDGTRLSIL.

This CDR3 reads CASSYFGTPGANVLTF. DNA of the CDR3: TGCGCCAGCAGTTACTTCGGGACACCCGGGGCCAACGTCCTGACTTTC. The V call is TRBV5-1, the J call TRBJ2-6; maybe TRBD1 (6 bases). V gave up 5 bases and J gave up 4 bases, with 16 bases separating them. CDR3 length equals 16 residues. Germline CDR1 reads SGHRS; CDR2 reads YFSETQ.

The gene calls are TRBV9 and TRBJ2-7; 8 bases match TRBD2. The CDR3 spans 15 residues. J was trimmed by 7 bases and V by 0 bases; bases with no gene match: 9. Germline V gene sequence: CDR1 SGDLS, CDR2 YYNGEE. The DNA of the CDR3 is TGTGCCAGCAGCGTAGGCAGAGCGGGGGAGTGGGAGCAGTACTTC. Amino acid sequence: CASSVGRAGEWEQYF.

The chain carries TRBV19 and TRBJ1-2; weak D call: TRBD1 (6 bases). Between the trimmed V and J ends, which lost 7 bases and 0 bases, there was a span of 18 bases. The CDR3 is 16 amino acids. Germline V gene lookup returns CDR1 LNHDA and CDR2 SQIVND (reference sequence). In DNA, the CDR3 is TGTGCCAGTACCCAAGGGGGGGCAGCCGCTAACTATGGCTACACCTTC. Its translation is CASTQGGAAANYGYTF. The variable domain in full, with the rest retrieved from reference TRBV19 and TRBJ1-2, is DGGITQSPKYLFRKEGQNVTLSCEQNLNHDAMYWYRQDPGQGLRLIYYSQIVNDFQKGDIAEGYSVSREKKESFPLTVTSAQKNPTAFYLCASTQGGAAANYGYTFGSGTRLTVV.

This clone was picked up a small number of times. The chain joins TRBV19 to TRBJ1-1; possible D gene TRBD1, 6 bases. Trimming took 8 bases from V and 1 from J, leaving 17 bases between them. The CDR3 is 15 amino acids. Per germline, CDR1 LNHDA and CDR2 SQIVND (reference sequence). CDR3 bases: TGTGCCAGTCGGACAGTCGGAAGAGGGAACACTGAAGCTTTCTTT. Translation: CASRTVGRGNTEAFF.

The chain couples TRBV4-1 to TRBJ1-1; 9 nucleotides align to TRBD1. The germline V gene has CDR1 MGHRA and CDR2 YSYEKL. The CDR3 contains 12 residues. The ends lost 3 bases at V and 11 bases at J; junction bases unmatched: 4. In nucleotides, the CDR3 is TGCGCCAGCAGCCAGGGGGACAGGGAGGCTTTCTTT. Protein product: CASSQGDREAFF.

The chain carries TRBV5-1 and TRBJ2-3; 10 bases align to TRBD2. The CDR3 spans 17 residues. Germline trimming cut 3 bases from V and 5 bases from J; bases unmatched to any gene: 12. Germline CDR1 SGHRS, CDR2 YFSETQ. CDR3: CASSSGAGGPEGDTQYF. CDR3 nucleotides: TGCGCCAGCAGCTCCGGAGCGGGGGGGCCGGAGGGAGATACGCAGTATTTT. Full variable domain (remainder filled in from reference TRBV5-1 and TRBJ2-3): KAGVTQTPRYLIKTRGQQVTLSCSPISGHRSVSWYQQTPGQGLQFLFEYFSETQRNKGNFPGRFSGRQFSNSRSEMNVSTLELGDSALYLCASSSGAGGPEGDTQYFGPGTRLTVL.

This clone was detected only a few times. The chain employs TRBV12-3 or TRBV12-4 and TRBJ1-1; D unresolved. Trimming shortened V by 3 bases and J by 1 base, and 6 bases separated the two germline ends. The CDR3 consists of 13 residues. CDR3 sequence: CASSFSRNTEAFF. CDR3 coding DNA: TGTGCCAGCAGTTTTAGCAGGAACACTGAAGCTTTCTTT.

This chain joins TRBV28 and TRBJ1-2; D perhaps matches TRBD1 (5 bases). The CDR3 is 15 amino acids. V was trimmed by 9 bases and J by 8 bases, leaving 25 bases between them. Germline lookup yields CDR1 MDHEN and CDR2 SYDVKM. CDR3 in amino acids: CASSRGAARFRGYTF. The CDR3 region has the DNA TGTGCCAGTTCTCGCGGGGCGGCGCGATTTCGGGGCTACACCTTC.

The V gene is TRBV5-4, the J gene TRBJ1-6, with 9 bases fitting TRBD1. Trimming took 1 base from V and 8 from J; bases not matched to a gene: 1. The CDR3 length is 14 residues. The germline CDR1 and CDR2 sequences are SGHNT and YYREEE (reference sequence). CDR3 bases: TGTGCCAGCAGCTTGCGGACAGGGGATTCACCCCTCCACTTT. Translation gives CASSLRTGDSPLHF.

The DNA for the CDR3 is TGCGCCAGCAGCCAAGCCGGCCAGGCTCGTGGCTACACCTTC. This sequence encodes CASSQAGQARGYTF. This chain joins TRBV4-1 and TRBJ1-2; no firm D call. V lost 1 base, J lost 7 bases, and 13 bases lay in between. This CDR3 is 14 amino acids long. Germline CDR1 reads MGHRA; CDR2 reads YSYEKL.

The V call is TRBV7-2, the J call TRBJ1-2; D possibly corresponds to TRBD1 (5 bases). The CDR3 covers 13 residues. With 5 bases removed from V and 4 bases from J, the gap between germline ends came to 11 bases. Per germline, CDR1 SGHTA and CDR2 FQGNSA. CDR3 in DNA: TGTGCCAGCAGCCCGCGACAGTCCTATGGCTACACCTTC. Translated, it gives CASSPRQSYGYTF.

V gene TRBV4-1 combines with J gene TRBJ1-1; D unresolved. The CDR3 extends over 14 amino acids. CDR1 is MGHRA and CDR2 is YSYEKL in the germline V gene. Deletions cut 5 bases from V and 1 base from J, with 11 bases between. Here the CDR3 DNA reads TGCGCCAGCAGCGTTCTTGGCCGGAACACTGAAGCTTTCTTT. This translates into CASSVLGRNTEAFF.

The chain couples TRBV5-1 to TRBJ2-2; 11 bases line up with TRBD1. This CDR3 is built from 15 residues. Trimming took 0 bases from V and 6 from J; bases not matched to a gene: 1. Germline V gives CDR1 SGHRS, CDR2 YFSETQ. This CDR3 reads CASSLGGQGAGELFF. The CDR3 nucleotides read TGCGCCAGCAGCTTGGGGGGACAGGGGGCCGGGGAGCTGTTTTTT. Combining the CDR3 with reference TRBV5-1 and TRBJ2-2 gives the whole variable domain KAGVTQTPRYLIKTRGQQVTLSCSPISGHRSVSWYQQTPGQGLQFLFEYFSETQRNKGNFPGRFSGRQFSNSRSEMNVSTLELGDSALYLCASSLGGQGAGELFFGEGSRLTVL.

CDR3 bases: TGTGCCAGTTTGGAGTGGGGAAACACCATATATTTT. This sequence encodes CASLEWGNTIYF. The chain employs TRBV19 and TRBJ1-3; D remains ambiguous. Trimming removed 8 bases at V and 4 bases at J, with 9 bases between. The CDR3 is made up of 12 amino acids. The germline V gene has CDR1 LNHDA and CDR2 SQIVND (reference sequence).

The chain employs TRBV4-2 and TRBJ2-2; maybe TRBD1 (5 bases). Germline CDR1 and CDR2: LGHNA and YNFKEQ. Between the trimmed V and J ends, which lost 3 bases and 3 bases, there was a span of 8 bases. This CDR3 spans 14 amino acids. CDR3 residues: CASSQLTDTGELFF. The CDR3 DNA follows: TGTGCCAGCAGCCAGTTGACAGACACCGGGGAGCTGTTTTTT.

The CDR3 loop is CASSQGGPQHF. Here the CDR3 DNA reads TGTGCCAGCAGCCAGGGGGGACCCCAGCATTTT. The V call is TRBV7-9, the J call TRBJ1-5; 7 bases match TRBD1. In germline, CDR1 is SEHNR, CDR2 FQNEAQ (reference sequence). J was trimmed by 10 bases and V by 5 bases; bases with no gene match: 2. The CDR3 extends over 11 amino acids.

The gene calls are TRBV15 and TRBJ2-7, with 7 bases that match TRBD1. Germline V gene data show CDR1 as LNHNV and CDR2 as YYDKDF (reference sequence). Trimming removed 1 base from V and 6 bases from J; junction bases left unmatched: 15. CDR3 length: 17 residues. CDR3 DNA: TGTGCCACCAGCAGAGGGGGACCGGGACAGATAGGAGGCGAGCAGTACTTC. Its protein is CATSRGGPGQIGGEQYF. The complete variable domain, with remaining parts taken from reference TRBV15 and TRBJ2-7, reads DAMVIQNPRYQVTQFGKPVTLSCSQTLNHNVMYWYQQKSSQAPKLLFHYYDKDFNNEADTPDNFQSRRPNTSFCFLDIRSPGLGDTAMYLCATSRGGPGQIGGEQYFGPGTRLTVT.

V and J are TRBV30 and TRBJ1-1; D remains unclear. The CDR3 runs to 13 residues. Between the trimmed V and J ends, which lost 4 bases and 0 bases, there was a span of 9 bases. Germline CDR1 reads GTSNPN; CDR2 reads SVGIG (reference sequence). CDR3 amino acids: CAWTRGVNTEAFF. DNA for the CDR3: TGTGCCTGGACCCGCGGGGTGAACACTGAAGCTTTCTTT.

The gene calls are TRBV18 and TRBJ2-7; 7 positions match TRBD1. The ends lost 4 bases at V and 3 bases at J; junction bases unmatched: 9. Germline V gene lookup returns CDR1 KGHSH and CDR2 LQKENI. The CDR3 totals 15 residues. The CDR3 is CASSLRQGNVYEQYF. The CDR3 region has the DNA TGTGCCAGCTCACTAAGACAGGGAAATGTCTACGAGCAGTACTTC.

This clone came up once. This sequence joins TRBV5-1 and TRBJ1-1, with TRBD1 matching 7 bases. Per the germline V gene, CDR1 is SGHRS and CDR2 is YFSETQ. V was clipped by 3 bases and J by 0 bases; unmatched bases: 5. CDR3 length: 15 residues. The CDR3 is CASSSWDSMNTEAFF. The CDR3, as DNA: TGCGCCAGCAGCTCATGGGACAGCATGAACACTGAAGCTTTCTTT.